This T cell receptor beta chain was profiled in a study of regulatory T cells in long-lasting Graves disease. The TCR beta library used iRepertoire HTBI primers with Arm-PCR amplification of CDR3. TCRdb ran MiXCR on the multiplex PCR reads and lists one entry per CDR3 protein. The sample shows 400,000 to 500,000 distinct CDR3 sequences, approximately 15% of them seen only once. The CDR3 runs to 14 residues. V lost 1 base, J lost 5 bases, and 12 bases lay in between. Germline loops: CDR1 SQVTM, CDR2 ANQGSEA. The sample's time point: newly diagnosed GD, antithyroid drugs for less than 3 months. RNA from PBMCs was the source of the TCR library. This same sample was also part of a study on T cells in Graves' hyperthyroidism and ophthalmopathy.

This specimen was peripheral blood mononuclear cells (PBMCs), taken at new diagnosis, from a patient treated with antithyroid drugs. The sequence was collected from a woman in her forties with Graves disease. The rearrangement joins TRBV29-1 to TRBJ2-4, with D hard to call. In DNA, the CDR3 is TGCAGCGTTGAAGTCCACGACAACGAAAACATTCAGTACTTC. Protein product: CSVEVHDNENIQYF.